Sequencing of this T cell receptor beta chain was carried out in a study of Ad26.COV2.S vaccination and SARS-CoV-2 variants. Findings and limits, study-wide: People who got the vaccine or the placebo had similar non-spike TCR breadth. Individuals receiving vaccine had higher spike-specific TCR breadth than placebo recipients did. The TCR-based breadth and depth measures might underestimate overall T cell responses.

Produced via immunoSEQ multiplex PCR; TCRdb's table is partial and in-frame only. In the table there are around 370,000 clones, approximately 81% of which are singletons. Treatment: 15 to 20 received Ad26.COV2.S at low or high dose, single or two shots; about five received placebo; per-sample allocation not given. Sampling occurred on day 63 after the first vaccine or placebo injection. Boston supplied an adult donor aged 18-55 years. CDR3 size: 14 residues. With 6 bases removed from V and 11 bases from J, the gap between germline ends came to 20 bases. Germline lookup yields CDR1 SNHLY and CDR2 FYNNEI. This clone appeared a few times. Its antigen is not identified.

Here the sequenced sample was peripheral blood, taken in a trial of Ad26.COV2.S vaccine versus placebo. The chain couples TRBV2 to TRBJ2-4, with a possible D match to TRBD1 (6 bases). The origin of this receptor is a person between 18 and 65 years old who received the Ad26.COV2.S COVID-19 vaccine or a placebo. CDR3 sequence: CASSQIQGNWLQYF. In nucleotides, the CDR3 is TGTGCCAGCAGCCAAATACAGGGAAATTGGCTTCAGTACTTC.